This TCR beta chain was captured in a study of control samples from healthy donors and cancer patients. The germline gives CDR1 MNHEY, CDR2 SVGAGI. This CDR3 spans 13 amino acids. Trimming pared 5 bases from V and 6 bases from J, leaving 10 bases between. Here immunoSEQ multiplex PCR was the method, and the copy in TCRdb shows in-frame clones only, minus some. The sample lists tens of thousands of clones, roughly nine tenths occurring once. The J gene is TRBJ2-2, the V gene TRBV6-5, with D tentatively TRBD2 (6 bases). Sequenced: blood. This clonotype was sampled from a woman aged 65 to 85 in good health. This chain's CDR3 is CASSIRGSGELFF. In DNA form, the CDR3 reads TGTGCCAGCAGTATCCGGGGGTCCGGGGAGCTGTTTTTT.